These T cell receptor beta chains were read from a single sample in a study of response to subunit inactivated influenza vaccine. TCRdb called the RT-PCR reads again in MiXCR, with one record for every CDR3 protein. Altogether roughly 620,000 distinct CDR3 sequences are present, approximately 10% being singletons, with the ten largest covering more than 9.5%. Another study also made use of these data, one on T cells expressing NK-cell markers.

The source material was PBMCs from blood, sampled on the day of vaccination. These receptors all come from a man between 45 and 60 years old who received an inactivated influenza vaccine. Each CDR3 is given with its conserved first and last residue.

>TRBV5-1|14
CASSTGTGVYEQYF
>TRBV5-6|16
CASSLDLMVGSDTQYF
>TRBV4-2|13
CASSQDQGNEQFF
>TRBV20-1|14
CSATRQGPNTEAFF
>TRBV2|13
CASSVKRGTEAFF
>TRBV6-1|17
CASSGITGGRSNQPQHF
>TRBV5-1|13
CASSFRREETQYF
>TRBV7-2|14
CASSLGADPNEQYF
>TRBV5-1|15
CASSLEAISYNEQFF
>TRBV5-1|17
CASSLKSSSLRTDTQYF
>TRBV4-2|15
CASSQLGLGGTEAFF
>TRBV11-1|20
CASSPRYPRVLAGNTDTQYF
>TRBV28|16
CASRRQGWYGQETQYF
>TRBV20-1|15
CSARDRTSGRNEQFF
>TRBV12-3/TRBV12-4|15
CASSFARANSYEQYF
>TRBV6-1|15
CASVTGPGGNQPQHF
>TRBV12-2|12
CASRLVGEEAFF
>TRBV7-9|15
CASSSPDRAYNEQFF
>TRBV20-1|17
CSARVFGQGTAYNEQFF
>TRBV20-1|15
CSAGATGLSKNIQYF
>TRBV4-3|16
CASSQGYRDRQETQYF
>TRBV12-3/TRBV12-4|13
CASSFNRADTQYF
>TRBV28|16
CASSFPLRLATDTQYF
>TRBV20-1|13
CSARIGRAAEQYF
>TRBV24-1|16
CATSVAGVANTGELFF
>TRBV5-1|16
CASTYSGLAGHNEQFF
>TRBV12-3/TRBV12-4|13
CASSPLANYGYTF
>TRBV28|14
CASAGRTTYNEQFF
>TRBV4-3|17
CASSQYTSATNFNEQFF
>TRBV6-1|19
CASSPYQQQGGVRNTEAFF
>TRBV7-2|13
CASKGHLSYEQYF
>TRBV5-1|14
CASSNGPGADTQYF
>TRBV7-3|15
CASSRDRASYNEQFF
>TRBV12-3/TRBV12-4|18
CASSPGTSGWENTGELFF
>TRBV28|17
CASSLVAGGPIQETQYF
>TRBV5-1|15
CASSEGRSSYNEQFF
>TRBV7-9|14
CASSLVGHTDTQYF
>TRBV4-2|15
CASSQREGPLDEQFF
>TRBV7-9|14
CASSPPGTPYEQYF
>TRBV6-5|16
CASSFGGTVNTGELFF
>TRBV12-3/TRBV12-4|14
CASSLQGGIYGYTF
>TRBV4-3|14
CASSQLQGENTQYF
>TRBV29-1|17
CSGRLAGGEGTKNIQYF
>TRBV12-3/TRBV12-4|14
CASSFGTREEKLFF
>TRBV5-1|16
CASSLSGGTGANVLTF
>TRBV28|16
CASSRIGTGVAGELFF
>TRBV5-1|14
CASSLLQDTGELFF
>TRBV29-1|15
CSVTGTSGIRGELFF
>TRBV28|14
CASSFPDRGYEHYF
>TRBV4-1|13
CASSQEVWPQQFF
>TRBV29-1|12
CSVDSGTDTQYF
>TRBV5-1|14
CASSLDNSNYGYTF
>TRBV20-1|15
CSATGTSRGTGELFF